This is a list of T cell receptor beta chains from one sample in a study of blood T cells in healthy people across ages. Via MiXCR, TCRdb re-called the 5' RACE reads, giving one row per CDR3 protein. The data hold approximately 580,000 distinct CDR3 sequences, with more than 20% observed a single time. These same records also appear under a second study, on T cells of mothers and their children.

The sequenced sample was blood. The receptor source for this set is a boy younger than 18 in good health. CDR3s include the opening cysteine and the closing phenylalanine or tryptophan. The D gene is left open where the match is weak. Only some rows state a clone size, as once, few, many or a class for expanded clones.

d_call clone_size j_call v_call cdr3_aa cdr3_nt
NA few TRBJ2-1 TRBV4-3 CASSQEGGPNNEQFF TGCGCCAGCAGCCAAGAGGGGGGCCCAAACAATGAGCAGTTCTTC
TRBD1 NA TRBJ2-2 TRBV20-1 CSAQRQGSTGELFF TGCAGTGCTCAACGACAGGGATCCACCGGGGAGCTGTTTTTT
NA NA TRBJ1-2 TRBV9 CASSNAASYGYTF TGTGCCAGCAGCAACGCCGCTAGCTATGGCTACACCTTC
NA NA TRBJ1-6 TRBV7-8 CASSLAVGLGSSYNSPLHF TGTGCCAGCAGCTTAGCTGTGGGTCTAGGGAGCTCCTATAATTCACCCCTCCACTTT
TRBD1 NA TRBJ1-5 TRBV20-1 CSAWEGASNQPQHF TGCAGTGCTTGGGAGGGGGCCTCCAATCAGCCCCAGCATTTT
NA few TRBJ1-6 TRBV4-3 CASSQGTGEGSPLHF TGCGCCAGCAGCCAAGGGACCGGCGAGGGTTCACCCCTCCACTTT
NA few TRBJ1-1 TRBV9 CASSPDGFLANTEAFF TGTGCCAGCAGCCCCGACGGGTTCCTTGCGAACACTGAAGCTTTCTTT
TRBD1 many TRBJ1-4 TRBV20-1 CSASRGTSTNEKLFF TGCAGTGCTAGCAGGGGGACGTCAACTAATGAAAAACTGTTTTTT
NA few TRBJ2-7 TRBV5-8 CASSLIALPVVYEQYF TGTGCCAGCAGCCTAATCGCGCTCCCGGTGGTTTACGAGCAGTACTTC
TRBD1 many TRBJ2-7 TRBV9 CASSVSGTEVYEQYF TGTGCCAGCAGCGTCTCCGGGACAGAGGTATACGAGCAGTACTTC
TRBD2 many TRBJ2-1 TRBV5-1 CASSPFAGGSYNEQFF TGCGCCAGCAGCCCCTTTGCGGGGGGCTCCTACAATGAGCAGTTCTTC
NA NA TRBJ2-1 TRBV9 CASSGYSNEQFF TGTGCCAGCAGCGGCTACAGCAATGAGCAGTTCTTC
NA NA TRBJ1-5 TRBV28 CASRRGYSNQPQHF TGTGCCAGCAGAAGGGGTTATAGCAATCAGCCCCAGCATTTT
TRBD2 NA TRBJ2-3 TRBV20-1 CSALPSGSTDTQYF TGCAGTGCTCTACCTAGCGGAAGCACAGATACGCAGTATTTT
NA few TRBJ1-3 TRBV4-2 CASSQGVASSGNTIYF TGTGCCAGCAGCCAAGGGGTCGCGAGCTCTGGAAACACCATATATTTT
TRBD2 NA TRBJ2-3 TRBV7-9 CASRLAGGASTDTQYF TGTGCCAGCAGACTAGCGGGGGGCGCTAGCACAGATACGCAGTATTTT
NA few TRBJ2-2 TRBV19 CASSGAQGAGELFF TGTGCCAGTAGTGGCGCCCAAGGGGCCGGGGAGCTGTTTTTT
TRBD1 NA TRBJ1-4 TRBV5-1 CASSETGGQGEKLFF TGCGCCAGCAGCGAGACAGGGGGTCAGGGTGAAAAACTGTTTTTT
NA NA TRBJ2-7 TRBV27 CASSLTAGVPAYEQYF TGTGCCAGCAGTTTAACTGCAGGGGTCCCCGCCTACGAGCAGTACTTC
TRBD1 few TRBJ2-1 TRBV7-6 CASSPLPGQGNEQFF TGTGCCAGCAGCCCCCTGCCGGGACAGGGGAATGAGCAGTTCTTC
TRBD2 NA TRBJ2-3 TRBV4-3 CASSQDLAGGPADTQYF TGCGCCAGCAGCCAAGATCTTGCGGGGGGGCCCGCAGATACGCAGTATTTT
TRBD1 NA TRBJ1-2 TRBV29-1 CSVKGQGLQWYTF TGCAGCGTGAAAGGACAGGGGCTACAGTGGTACACCTTC
TRBD2 few TRBJ2-5 TRBV4-1 CASSQDRGLAGLQETQYF TGCGCCAGCAGCCAAGATCGGGGACTAGCGGGATTACAAGAGACCCAGTACTTC